The following is a T cell receptor (beta chain) sequence with its context. This specimen comes from a study of cytomegalovirus exposure and HLA in healthy donors. The overall study: Earlier, some 170 million T cells were analyzed, and about 120 million unique TCR beta sequences were found among them. Genotyping of some 400 donors showed that around 81% belonged to the Caucasian-associated ancestry cluster.

PCR was performed using 60 Vbeta and 13 Jbeta primers. The assay was immunoSEQ multiplex PCR, and TCRdb's table has in-frame clones only and misses some. Of roughly 100,000 clones listed, 81% are singletons. CDR1 is SEHNR, CDR2 FQNEAQ, per germline (reference sequence). This CDR3 has 17 amino acids. Trimming took 5 bases from V and 1 from J; bases not matched to a gene: 7. The chain joins TRBV7-9 to TRBJ2-3; 12 bases align to TRBD2. This clonotype was obtained from a man between 35 and 55 years old in good health and CMV-seropositive. The sample was PBMCs. As DNA, the CDR3 is TGTGCCAGCAGCCCGCCGACTAGCGGGAGAGGCACAGATACGCAGTATTTT. It encodes CASSPPTSGRGTDTQYF. Drawing the rest from reference TRBV7-9 and TRBJ2-3, the complete variable domain is DTGVSQNPRHKITKRGQNVTFRCDPISEHNRLYWYRQTLGQGPEFLTYFQNEAQLEKSRLLSDRFSAERPKGSFSTLEIQRTEQGDSAMYLCASSPPTSGRGTDTQYFGPGTRLTVL.